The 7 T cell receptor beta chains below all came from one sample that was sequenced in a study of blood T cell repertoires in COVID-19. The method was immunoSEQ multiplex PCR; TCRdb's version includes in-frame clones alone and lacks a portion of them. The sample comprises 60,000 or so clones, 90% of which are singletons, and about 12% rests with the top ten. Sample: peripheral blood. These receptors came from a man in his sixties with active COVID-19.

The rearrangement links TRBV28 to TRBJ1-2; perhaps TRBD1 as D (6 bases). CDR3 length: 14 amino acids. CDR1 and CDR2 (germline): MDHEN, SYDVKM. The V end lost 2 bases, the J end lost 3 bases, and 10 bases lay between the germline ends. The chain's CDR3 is CASSLQGTHYGYTF. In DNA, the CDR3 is TGTGCCAGCAGTTTACAGGGGACGCACTATGGCTACACCTTC.

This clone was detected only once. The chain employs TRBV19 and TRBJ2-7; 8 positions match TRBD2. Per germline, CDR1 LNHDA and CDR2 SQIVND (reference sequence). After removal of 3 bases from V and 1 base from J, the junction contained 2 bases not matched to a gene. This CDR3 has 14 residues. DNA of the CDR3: TGTGCCAGTAGTATGCGGGAGGCATCCTACGAGCAGTACTTC. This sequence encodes CASSMREASYEQYF.

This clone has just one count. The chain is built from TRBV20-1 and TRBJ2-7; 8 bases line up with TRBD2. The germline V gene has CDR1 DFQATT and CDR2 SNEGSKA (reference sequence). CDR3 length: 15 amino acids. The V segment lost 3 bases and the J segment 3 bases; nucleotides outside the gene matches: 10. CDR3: CSASAPGLVIYEQYF. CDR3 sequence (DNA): TGCAGTGCTAGTGCTCCGGGACTAGTCATCTACGAGCAGTACTTC.

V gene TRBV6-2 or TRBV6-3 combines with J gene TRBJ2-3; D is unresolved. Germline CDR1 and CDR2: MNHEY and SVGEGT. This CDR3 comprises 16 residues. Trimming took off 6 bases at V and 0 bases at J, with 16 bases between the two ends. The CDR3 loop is CASSRQGLASTDTQYF. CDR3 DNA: TGTGCCAGCAGCCGACAAGGATTGGCTAGCACAGATACGCAGTATTTT.

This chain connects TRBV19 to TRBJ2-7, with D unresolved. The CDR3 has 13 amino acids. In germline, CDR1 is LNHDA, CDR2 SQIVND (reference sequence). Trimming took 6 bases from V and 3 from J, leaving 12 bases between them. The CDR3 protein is CASSPTEYYEQYF. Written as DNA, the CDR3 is TGTGCCAGTAGCCCGACGGAGTACTACGAGCAGTACTTC.

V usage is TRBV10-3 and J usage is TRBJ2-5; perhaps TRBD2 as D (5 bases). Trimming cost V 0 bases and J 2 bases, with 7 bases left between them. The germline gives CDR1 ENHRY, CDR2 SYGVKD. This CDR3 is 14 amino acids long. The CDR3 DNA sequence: TGTGCCATCAGTGAGTCTCCGGGGCAAGAGACCCAGTACTTC. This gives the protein CAISESPGQETQYF.

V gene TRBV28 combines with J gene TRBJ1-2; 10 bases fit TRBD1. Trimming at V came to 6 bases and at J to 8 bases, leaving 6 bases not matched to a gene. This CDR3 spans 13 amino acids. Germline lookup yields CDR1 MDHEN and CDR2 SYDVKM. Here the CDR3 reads CASSPGTGEGYTF. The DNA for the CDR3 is TGTGCCAGCAGCCCCGGGACAGGGGAGGGCTACACCTTC.